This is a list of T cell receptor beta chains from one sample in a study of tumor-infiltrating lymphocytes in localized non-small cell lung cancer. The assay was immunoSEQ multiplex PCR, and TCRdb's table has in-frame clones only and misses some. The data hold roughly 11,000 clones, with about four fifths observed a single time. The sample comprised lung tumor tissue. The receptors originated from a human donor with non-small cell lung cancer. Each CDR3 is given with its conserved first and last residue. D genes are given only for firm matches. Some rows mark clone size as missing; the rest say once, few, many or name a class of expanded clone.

TGTGCCATCAGCGAGCGGGAGATGACAGATACGCAGTATTTT	CAISEREMTDTQYF	TRBV10-3	NA	TRBD2	TRBJ2-3
TGTGCCAGCAGCCTACCACCTATGTTT	CASSLPPMF	TRBV5-4	NA	NA	TRBJ1-1
TGTGCCAGCAGTTTGACAGGGGGAGAACCCTATGGCTACACCTTC	CASSLTGGEPYGYTF	TRBV2	NA	TRBD1	TRBJ1-2
TGTGCCAGCAGCCCACGAACAATGGGACAGGCGAACACTGAAGCTTTCTTT	CASSPRTMGQANTEAFF	TRBV7-3	NA	TRBD1	TRBJ1-1
TGTGCCAGCAGCGGCCCGAGAGTAGCGGGAAACAATGAGCAGTTCTTC	CASSGPRVAGNNEQFF	TRBV5-4	NA	TRBD2	TRBJ2-1
TGTGCCAGCAAAGGGGACTTCTACGAGCAGTACTTC	CASKGDFYEQYF	TRBV2	once	NA	TRBJ2-7
TGTGCCACCAGCCCCAACATAGGGGGCGGCACTGAAGCTTTCTTT	CATSPNIGGGTEAFF	TRBV10-3	once	TRBD1	TRBJ1-1
TGTGCCTGGAGGGGACAGGGCGGTAACACTGAAGCTTTCTTT	CAWRGQGGNTEAFF	TRBV30	NA	TRBD1	TRBJ1-1
TGCGCCAGCAGCCCCGCAGGAGGTGGCGGGAGATCCTACAATGAGCAGTTCTTC	CASSPAGGGGRSYNEQFF	TRBV4-1	NA	TRBD2	TRBJ2-1
TGCGCCAGCAGCCCGGGACTAGCAGGGGAGACCCAGTACTTC	CASSPGLAGETQYF	TRBV5-1	NA	TRBD2	TRBJ2-5
TGTGCCTGGAGTGTACTAGCGGGAGACACCGGGGAGCTGTTTTTT	CAWSVLAGDTGELFF	TRBV30	NA	TRBD2	TRBJ2-2
TGTGCCAGCAGTTACCTGACAGGGGTTTCTGAAGCTTTCTTT	CASSYLTGVSEAFF	TRBV6-5	once	TRBD1	TRBJ1-1
TGTGCCAGCAGCACCTTCGACAGGGGGCACGAGCAGTACTTC	CASSTFDRGHEQYF	TRBV7-2	NA	TRBD1	TRBJ2-7
TGTGCCAGCAGACCCCGGGCGGGGGGGCCTGAGACCCAGTACTTC	CASRPRAGGPETQYF	TRBV6-5	NA	TRBD2	TRBJ2-5
TGTGCCAGCAGCATCCAGGGGTCAGATAATTCACCCCTCCACTTT	CASSIQGSDNSPLHF	TRBV7-9	NA	NA	TRBJ1-6
TGTGCCAGCCGCCTACAGGGGTTCGGAGATGAGCAGTTCTTC	CASRLQGFGDEQFF	TRBV19	NA	TRBD1	TRBJ2-1
TGTGCCAGCAGCAACACCGAGCGCGTGGACTATTACTACGAGCAGTACTTC	CASSNTERVDYYYEQYF	TRBV21-1	NA	NA	TRBJ2-7
TGTGCCAGCAGCTTGGTTGGGACAGGTGGCAATCAGCCCCAGCATTTT	CASSLVGTGGNQPQHF	TRBV5-8	NA	TRBD1	TRBJ1-5
TGTGCCAGCAGCTTGGAGTCAGGGAGAAAGTCGGGTGGCTACACCTTC	CASSLESGRKSGGYTF	TRBV5-4	NA	NA	TRBJ1-2
TGTGCCAGTAGTATATGGGCTAGCGGGAAGAACAATGAGCAGTTCTTC	CASSIWASGKNNEQFF	TRBV19	NA	TRBD2	TRBJ2-1
TGTGCCAGCAGTGACAGGGGGAATAATGAAAAACTGTTTTTT	CASSDRGNNEKLFF	TRBV6-6	NA	TRBD1	TRBJ1-4
TGTGCCAGCAGCCAAGACCCCGTCGGCGGGGGGTCTGGAAACACCATATATTTT	CASSQDPVGGGSGNTIYF	TRBV4-2	NA	NA	TRBJ1-3
TGTGCCAGCACACAGGGAGGCAATCAGCCCCAGCATTTT	CASTQGGNQPQHF	TRBV7-9	NA	NA	TRBJ1-5
TGTGCCAGCAGCCTGACAGACTATGGCTACACCTTC	CASSLTDYGYTF	TRBV7-2	medium-sized	NA	TRBJ1-2
TGTGCCAGCACCTCCGGACAATTGGAAAAACTGTTTTTT	CASTSGQLEKLFF	TRBV6-5	NA	NA	TRBJ1-4
TGTGCCAGCAGCCTAGGACAGGGGTCCCATAGCAATCAGCCCCAGCATTTT	CASSLGQGSHSNQPQHF	TRBV5-8	NA	TRBD1	TRBJ1-5
TGTGCCAGCAGCCAAGTGGAGGGGGGTTACGAGCAGTACTTC	CASSQVEGGYEQYF	TRBV4-2	NA	NA	TRBJ2-7
TGTGCCAGCACCCTCGGGGACAGCGTCCGTGAGACCCAGTACTTC	CASTLGDSVRETQYF	TRBV7-9	NA	TRBD1	TRBJ2-5
TGCAGCGTTGACGCCGGCCAGGGAGGGGGCTACACCTTC	CSVDAGQGGGYTF	TRBV29-1	NA	NA	TRBJ1-2
TGCGCCAGCAGCCCCCGGGACGGCCTTTTTGAAGCTTTCTTT	CASSPRDGLFEAFF	TRBV4-1	NA	NA	TRBJ1-1
TGTGCCAGCAGCTTTCTAGCGGGGACGAACACCGGGGAGCTGTTTTTT	CASSFLAGTNTGELFF	TRBV7-9	few	TRBD2	TRBJ2-2
TGTGCCAGCAGTCCCAATCCCGTCTCCTACAATGAGCAGTTCTTC	CASSPNPVSYNEQFF	TRBV6-1	NA	NA	TRBJ2-1
TGTGCCTGGAGTCCCGTGGAGGGCCATGAGACCCAGTACTTC	CAWSPVEGHETQYF	TRBV30	NA	NA	TRBJ2-5
TGTGCCAGCAGTGAAGGTTGGGACTATGGCTACACCTTC	CASSEGWDYGYTF	TRBV6-1	NA	NA	TRBJ1-2
TGTGCCAGCACCTGGGGCGATACGCAGTATTTT	CASTWGDTQYF	TRBV6-5	NA	NA	TRBJ2-3
TGTGCCAGCAGCTTCCAAGAGACCCAGTACTTC	CASSFQETQYF	TRBV7-8	NA	NA	TRBJ2-5
TGTGCCAGCAGCGAAAGACTGGGACGGGTGAACACTGAAGCTTTCTTT	CASSERLGRVNTEAFF	TRBV11-1	NA	NA	TRBJ1-1
TGTGCCTGGAGTGTAACAGGTTCAGGAAACACCATATATTTT	CAWSVTGSGNTIYF	TRBV30	NA	NA	TRBJ1-3
TGTGCCAGCAGCGTGGGGACAGGGGGCCACACCGGGGAGCTGTTTTTT	CASSVGTGGHTGELFF	TRBV9	NA	TRBD1	TRBJ2-2
TGTGCCAGCAGGGGACAGGCCCTCGGGGATACGCAGTATTTT	CASRGQALGDTQYF	TRBV6-5	once	TRBD1	TRBJ2-3
TGTGCCAGCAGCTTTGGAAAGGACGATGAGCAGTTCTTC	CASSFGKDDEQFF	TRBV7-9	NA	NA	TRBJ2-1
TGTGCCAGCAGCTTGACAGGGGGAGGAGATACGCAGTATTTT	CASSLTGGGDTQYF	TRBV11-2	NA	TRBD1	TRBJ2-3
TGTGCCAGCAGTTTGGGCGGCTGGACGGCAACTAATGAAAAACTGTTTTTT	CASSLGGWTATNEKLFF	TRBV2	NA	NA	TRBJ1-4
TGCGCCAGCAGCTTGGCCTCGAGCGGGGTGGACAATGAGCAGTTCTTC	CASSLASSGVDNEQFF	TRBV5-1	NA	TRBD2	TRBJ2-1
TGTGCCAGCAGCCAAGAGTGGCAGGCCGACACTGAAGCTTTCTTT	CASSQEWQADTEAFF	TRBV4-2	NA	NA	TRBJ1-1
TGTGCCATCAGGGAGGAAGAGACCCAGTACTTC	CAIREEETQYF	TRBV10-3	NA	NA	TRBJ2-5
TGTGCTAGTGGTTTGGTATTTGGGGGGGAGCAGTTCTTC	CASGLVFGGEQFF	TRBV12-5	NA	NA	TRBJ2-1
TGCAGCGTTGGGACAGGGACCACAGATACGCAGTATTTT	CSVGTGTTDTQYF	TRBV29-1	NA	TRBD1	TRBJ2-3
TGTGCCAGCAGCTCCGCCGGGACAGGGACGGGTGAGCAGTTCTTC	CASSSAGTGTGEQFF	TRBV5-8	NA	TRBD1	TRBJ2-1
TGCAGCGTTGAGGGGGAAAGCTATGGCTACACCTTC	CSVEGESYGYTF	TRBV29-1	NA	NA	TRBJ1-2
TGTGCCAGCAGCTCCGGACCGGGACAGGGGCCTAAGGGCACTGAAGCTTTCTTT	CASSSGPGQGPKGTEAFF	TRBV7-6	once	TRBD1	TRBJ1-1
TGTGCCAGCAGCTTAGAGACAGATACGCAGTATTTT	CASSLETDTQYF	TRBV7-9	NA	NA	TRBJ2-3
TGTGCCAGCAGCTTTGGCTACAGGGGATACGAGCAGTACTTC	CASSFGYRGYEQYF	TRBV5-4	NA	TRBD1	TRBJ2-7
TGTGCCAGTAGTATAGATGGGAGGCGCTCCTACAATGAGCAGTTCTTC	CASSIDGRRSYNEQFF	TRBV19	NA	NA	TRBJ2-1
TGTGCCAGCAGCCGTATTCTAGCGGGCGGCAACACCGGGGAGCTGTTTTTT	CASSRILAGGNTGELFF	TRBV9	once	TRBD2	TRBJ2-2
TGTGCCAGCAGCTTAGTATTTACGGGGACAGGGGCGCAGTACTTC	CASSLVFTGTGAQYF	TRBV13	once	TRBD1	TRBJ2-7
TGTGCCAGCAGCTCGGGACTAAGGGAGCAGTTCTTC	CASSSGLREQFF	TRBV7-9	few	TRBD2	TRBJ2-1
TGCAGCGTTGATCCCCGGACTAGCGGGGGTCGGAATGAGCAGTTCTTC	CSVDPRTSGGRNEQFF	TRBV29-1	once	TRBD2	TRBJ2-1
TGTGCCAGCAGTCCGCGTTGGGATTACAATGAGCAGTTCTTC	CASSPRWDYNEQFF	TRBV27	NA	NA	TRBJ2-1
TGTGCCGGATTTAGCGGGGGGGCGAACACCGGGGAGCTGTTTTTT	CAGFSGGANTGELFF	TRBV6-6	NA	TRBD2	TRBJ2-2